Below are 14 T cell receptor beta chains sequenced from a single sample in a study of shared clonotypes between healthy human individuals (dated by TCRdb to between 2020 and 2021). Receptor amplification or capture employed the immunoSEQ multiplex PCR assay. As stored in TCRdb, this immuneACCESS dataset retains in-frame rearrangements with V and J assigned. A fraction of the clones does not appear; measured against another copy, unresolved V genes explain less than half of the discrepancy, and the remainder lacks a known reason. Across this sample there are fewer than 850,000 clones, with around 96% seen only once. The leading ten clones occupy less than 0.25% of the sample. CD8 naive samples were CD45RO-negative cells positively selected for CCR7, giving a CD45RA+CCR7+ population that excluded TemRA cells. The sequencing input was naive CD8+ T cells sorted from blood. The cell subset or site label, as the study defines it: CD45RA+CCR7+. These receptors were collected from a man aged 25-40 years in good health.

The chain carries TRBV10-2 and TRBJ2-1; 16 nucleotides match TRBD2. The V gene's germline CDR1 is WSHSY and CDR2 SAAADI. This CDR3 has 18 residues. J lost 7 bases, V lost 3 bases, and 9 bases had no gene match. Here the CDR3 reads CASSDGTSGRVPWNEQFF. The CDR3 coding sequence is TGCGCCAGCAGTGACGGGACTAGCGGGAGGGTCCCTTGGAATGAGCAGTTCTTC.

J is TRBJ1-4 and V is TRBV30; D is possibly TRBD1 (6 bases). This CDR3 has 14 amino acids. Germline CDR1 reads GTSNPN; CDR2 reads SVGIG (reference sequence). V lost 8 bases and J lost 2, with 15 bases in between. In nucleotides, the CDR3 is TGTGCCGGAGACACAGGGACGACTAATGAAAAACTGTTTTTT. It translates to CAGDTGTTNEKLFF.

The chain employs TRBV14 and TRBJ1-1; no definite D call. Germline CDR1 reads SGHDN; CDR2 reads FVKESK. V lost 4 bases, J lost 3 bases, and 12 bases lay in between. The CDR3 runs 14 residues. The CDR3 loop is CASSLTGWHTEAFF. The CDR3 DNA follows: TGTGCCAGCAGCCTGACTGGTTGGCACACTGAAGCTTTCTTT.

The sample holds one count of this clone. Within the sample, other DNA sequences also encode this same CDR3. This chain uses TRBV6-5 with TRBJ2-7, with D perhaps TRBD1 or TRBD2 (5 bases each). CDR3 size: 15 residues. Trimming cost V 0 bases and J 1 base, with 10 bases left between them. Per germline, CDR1 MNHEY and CDR2 SVGAGI. The CDR3 nucleotides read TGTGCCAGCAGTTACTCGGGGACCGCATCCTACGAGCAGTACTTC. Encoded protein: CASSYSGTASYEQYF.

This sequence joins TRBV7-9 and TRBJ2-5; D possibly corresponds to TRBD2 (6 bases). CDR1 and CDR2 (germline): SEHNR, FQNEAQ (reference sequence). V was clipped by 10 bases and J by 5 bases, with 11 bases between them. This CDR3 is 11 amino acids long. Here the CDR3 DNA reads TGTGCCACCGACGCGGGGGAGACCCAGTACTTC. Translated, it gives CATDAGETQYF.

The V gene is TRBV7-8, the J gene TRBJ2-7, with D unclear. The V end lost 1 base, the J end lost 5 bases, and 3 bases lay between the germline ends. Germline lookup yields CDR1 SGHVS and CDR2 FQNEAQ. This CDR3 is 11 amino acids long. CDR3 nucleotide sequence: TGTGCCAGCAGCTTAGGGGACGAGCAGTACTTC. Its protein product is CASSLGDEQYF.

V and J are TRBV19 and TRBJ2-1; 9 positions match TRBD1. V was pared by 3 bases and J by 15 bases, with 3 bases of the junction left unmatched. Germline assignment: CDR1 LNHDA and CDR2 SQIVND (reference sequence). The CDR3 extends over 11 amino acids. This CDR3 reads CASSMGQGRFF. DNA for the CDR3: TGTGCCAGTAGTATGGGACAGGGAAGGTTCTTC. Full variable domain (remainder filled in from reference TRBV19 and TRBJ2-1): DGGITQSPKYLFRKEGQNVTLSCEQNLNHDAMYWYRQDPGQGLRLIYYSQIVNDFQKGDIAEGYSVSREKKESFPLTVTSAQKNPTAFYLCASSMGQGRFFGPGTRLTVL.

CDR3 region: CASSRGEVYEQYF. The CDR3 nucleotides read TGTGCCAGCAGCCGGGGGGAAGTGTACGAGCAGTACTTC. The V gene is TRBV7-6, the J gene TRBJ2-7, with 7 bases matching TRBD2. This CDR3 comprises 13 residues. Germline CDR1 reads SGHVS; CDR2 reads FNYEAQ. Unmatched junction bases numbered 5, after V lost 5 bases and J lost 4 bases.

V gene TRBV13 combines with J gene TRBJ1-3; 7 nucleotides match TRBD1. The J segment lost 0 bases and the V segment lost 7 bases, leaving 6 bases of the junction unmatched. Germline V CDR1 and CDR2: PRHDT, FYEKMQ (reference sequence). The CDR3 has 15 residues. CDR3 sequence reads: CASTLGGYSGNTIYF. The DNA of the CDR3 is TGTGCCAGCACTTTAGGGGGCTACTCTGGAAACACCATATATTTT.

The chain joins TRBV27 to TRBJ1-2, with no clear D. Per the germline V gene, CDR1 is MNHEY and CDR2 is SMNVEV (reference sequence). The CDR3 has 15 amino acids. Trimming cost V 0 bases and J 5 bases, with 13 bases left between them. The CDR3 is CASSLSSSLRYGYTF. CDR3 nucleotide sequence: TGTGCCAGCAGTTTATCGTCCAGCCTTAGGTATGGCTACACCTTC.

The rearrangement uses TRBV13 and TRBJ2-1, with D tentatively TRBD1 (5 bases). Trimming shortened V by 10 bases and J by 0 bases, and 13 bases separated the two germline ends. The CDR3 totals 14 residues. Germline V CDR1 and CDR2: PRHDT, FYEKMQ (reference sequence). Here the CDR3 reads CATSDKSSYNEQFF. The CDR3 DNA sequence: TGTGCCACCTCGGACAAGAGCTCCTACAATGAGCAGTTCTTC. Filled out from reference TRBV13 and TRBJ2-1, the complete variable domain reads AAGVIQSPRHLIKEKRETATLKCYPIPRHDTVYWYQQGPGQDPQFLISFYEKMQSDKGSIPDRFSAQQFSDYHSELNMSSLELGDSALYFCATSDKSSYNEQFFGPGTRLTVL.

This chain links TRBV10-2 with TRBJ2-5; no clear D gene. Deletions cut 4 bases from V and 2 bases from J, with 8 bases between. Germline V gene data show CDR1 as WSHSY and CDR2 as SAAADI. The length of the CDR3 is 13 residues. CDR3 residues: CASSVNRQETQYF. In nucleotides, the CDR3 is TGCGCCAGCAGTGTAAATAGACAAGAGACCCAGTACTTC.

CDR3 sequence: CASSTSGDYYNEQFF. The CDR3, as DNA: TGTGCCAGCAGCACTAGCGGGGATTACTACAATGAGCAGTTCTTC. The rearrangement joins TRBV7-9 to TRBJ2-1; 10 bases align to TRBD2. CDR3 length equals 15 residues. J was trimmed by 3 bases and V by 5 bases; bases with no gene match: 4. Germline CDR1 reads SEHNR; CDR2 reads FQNEAQ (reference sequence).

This chain joins TRBV7-6 and TRBJ2-7; the match to TRBD1 covers 7 bases. Per the germline V gene, CDR1 is SGHVS and CDR2 is FNYEAQ. The CDR3 is 13 amino acids. V shed 5 bases and J 3 bases; nucleotides not matched to a gene: 4. CDR3 nucleotides: TGTGCCAGCAGCAAGGGACAGTTCTACGAGCAGTACTTC. Translating it yields CASSKGQFYEQYF.